The clone carrying this T cell receptor (beta chain) was seen only a few times. The germline V and J ends were trimmed by 5 bases and 3 bases, with 12 bases remaining between them. Germline V CDR1 and CDR2: SGHRS, YFSETQ. This CDR3 has 14 residues. Per the authors' pipeline: Amplification from reference gene primers served as the basis for estimated nucleated cell counts. Measured with immunoSEQ multiplex PCR; TCRdb has only the in-frame clones, and not every one. The V and J calls and clone size are taken from that table; D and trimming were inferred from the DNA. This sample yields tens of thousands of clones, of which approximately 78% are seen a single time; 27% belongs to the top ten. The record originates from a study of blood T cell repertoires in COVID-19. Whole-study context: Some COVID-19 samples were acute and others convalescent; all came from the United States, Italy and Spain. From T cells, B-cell-depleted T cells, or PBMCs came the material, which was cDNA or gDNA.

The sample taken for sequencing was peripheral blood. The chain uses TRBV5-1 and TRBJ2-1, with D perhaps matching TRBD1 (5 bases). This TCR derives from a human donor in a cohort sampled during active COVID-19. This CDR3 is CASRGLQGYNEQFF. Here the CDR3 DNA reads TGCGCCAGCAGGGGGTTGCAGGGCTACAATGAGCAGTTCTTC.